This T cell receptor beta chain was recorded in a study of T-cell memory formation after mild COVID-19. TCRdb analysed the 5' RACE reads with MiXCR anew, one entry per CDR3 protein. The sample lists about 180,000 distinct CDR3 sequences, 16% seen once, with around 1.9% in the top ten. Ten or more counts support this clonotype. Its target is not known. This CDR3 comprises 13 residues. V was cut by 6 bases and J by 2 bases, with 10 bases left in between. Germline CDR1 reads MNHEY; CDR2 reads SMNVEV (reference sequence). Study results and limitations: Contracting CD4+ clones sat mainly in CM and EM; CD8+ in EMRA. Whereas later expanders leaned CD4+, clones contracting day 15 to 85 showed a balanced CD4/CD8 makeup. Detection of some responders pre-infection suggested pre-existing cross-reactive memory T cells participated.

This TCR was sampled from an adult woman who had mild COVID-19 (a few samples of this study predate the infection). Cell type and time point are not known. This chain connects TRBV27 to TRBJ1-1, with D maybe TRBD1 (6 bases). Sequenced material: PBMCs or a T cell subset sorted from them (not recorded which). The CDR3 region has the DNA TGTGCCAGCAGACTCAGGGGTAACACTGAAGCTTTCTTT. This gives the protein CASRLRGNTEAFF.